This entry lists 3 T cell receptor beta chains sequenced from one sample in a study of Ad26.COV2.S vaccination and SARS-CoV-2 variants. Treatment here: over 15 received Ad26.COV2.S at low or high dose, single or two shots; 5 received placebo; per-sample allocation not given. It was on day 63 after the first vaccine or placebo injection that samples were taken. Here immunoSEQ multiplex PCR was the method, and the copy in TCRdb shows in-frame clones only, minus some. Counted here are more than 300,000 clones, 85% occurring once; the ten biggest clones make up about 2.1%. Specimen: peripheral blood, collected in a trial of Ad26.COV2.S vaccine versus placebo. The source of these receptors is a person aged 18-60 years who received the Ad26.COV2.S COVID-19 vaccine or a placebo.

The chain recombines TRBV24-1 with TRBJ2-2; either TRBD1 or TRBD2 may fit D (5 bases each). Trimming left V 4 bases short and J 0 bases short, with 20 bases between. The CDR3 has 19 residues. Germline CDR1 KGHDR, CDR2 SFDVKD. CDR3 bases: TGTGCCACCAGTGACCCCCTGGGGGAAGCCAATTCGAACACCGGGGAGCTGTTTTTT. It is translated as CATSDPLGEANSNTGELFF.

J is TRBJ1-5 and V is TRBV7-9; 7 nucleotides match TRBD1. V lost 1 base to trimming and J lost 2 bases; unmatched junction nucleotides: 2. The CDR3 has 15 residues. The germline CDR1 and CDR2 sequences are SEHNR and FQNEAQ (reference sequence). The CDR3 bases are TGTGCCAGCAGCTTAGTGGGGACAGGCAATCAGCCCCAGCATTTT. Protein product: CASSLVGTGNQPQHF.

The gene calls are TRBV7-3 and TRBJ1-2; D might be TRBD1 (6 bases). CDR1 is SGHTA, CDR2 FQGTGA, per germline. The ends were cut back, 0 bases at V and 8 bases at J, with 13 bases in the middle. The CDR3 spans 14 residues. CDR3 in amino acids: CASSLTGAGFGYTF. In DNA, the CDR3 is TGTGCCAGCAGCTTAACGGGGGCAGGGTTCGGCTACACCTTC.